This is a list of T cell receptor beta chains from one sample in a study of blood T cell repertoires in COVID-19. This table comes from immunoSEQ multiplex PCR, and its TCRdb copy is limited to in-frame clones, with some not included. The table has about 160,000 clones, over 75% seen once. The sequencing sample was made of PBMCs or T cells enriched from blood (not recorded which). These receptors originate from a woman aged 40 to 49 with acute COVID-19. CDR3s include the opening cysteine and the closing phenylalanine or tryptophan. The D gene is left open where the match is weak. A row's size may be missing; if present it is once, few, many or a size class.

abundance	j_gene	d_gene	v_gene	len	CDR3aa	CDR3nt
NA	TRBJ1-1	NA	TRBV12-5	15	CASGPSAGRNTEAFF	TGTGCTAGTGGTCCGAGTGCGGGACGGAACACTGAAGCTTTCTTT
NA	TRBJ2-1	TRBD2	TRBV19	17	CASSIAGRGRASNEQFF	TGTGCCAGTAGTATAGCCGGGCGTGGGAGGGCCTCCAATGAGCAGTTCTTC
NA	TRBJ2-1	TRBD2	TRBV29-1	16	CSVEDRRTSGYNEQFF	TGCAGCGTTGAAGATAGGAGGACTAGCGGTTACAATGAGCAGTTCTTC
NA	TRBJ1-2	NA	TRBV25-1	13	CASSERGLYGYTF	TGTGCCAGCAGTGAAAGAGGACTATATGGCTACACCTTC
few	TRBJ2-5	TRBD2	TRBV15	16	CATSRDGTSGAETQYF	TGTGCCACCAGCAGAGATGGGACTAGCGGGGCAGAGACCCAGTACTTC
NA	TRBJ2-1	NA	TRBV19	15	CASSNGGTKVNEQFF	TGTGCCAGTAGTAACGGTGGGACAAAGGTCAATGAGCAGTTCTTC
NA	TRBJ2-3	TRBD2	TRBV19	14	CASTSAGGYPTQYF	TGTGCCAGCACCTCTGCGGGAGGGTACCCTACGCAGTATTTT
NA	TRBJ1-1	TRBD1	TRBV5-1	16	CASSPVTGAMNTEAFF	TGCGCCAGCAGCCCTGTCACAGGGGCCATGAACACTGAAGCTTTCTTT
NA	TRBJ2-1	NA	TRBV4-2	15	CASSHRGSRYNEQFF	TGTGCCAGCAGCCATCGTGGGAGTCGCTACAATGAGCAGTTCTTC
NA	TRBJ2-6	NA	TRBV7-9	18	CASSLIQGPSSGANVLTF	TGTGCCAGCAGCTTAATACAGGGCCCCTCCTCTGGGGCCAACGTCCTGACTTTC
NA	TRBJ2-3	NA	TRBV5-1	15	CASSLSGLSTDTQYF	TGCGCCAGCAGCTTGTCTGGACTATCCACAGATACGCAGTATTTT
NA	TRBJ2-1	NA	TRBV19	15	CASSKGASAYNEQFF	TGTGCCAGTAGTAAAGGGGCTAGCGCGTACAATGAGCAGTTCTTC
NA	TRBJ1-1	NA	TRBV19	15	CASTTRGGRNTEAFF	TGTGCCAGTACAACACGAGGCGGTCGGAACACTGAAGCTTTCTTT
NA	TRBJ2-5	NA	TRBV28	13	CASSSGQQETQYF	TGTGCCAGCAGTTCTGGACAGCAAGAGACCCAGTACTTC
once	TRBJ1-2	NA	TRBV27	15	CASSPIPDSSQGYTF	TGTGCCAGCAGTCCAATACCGGACAGCTCCCAAGGCTACACCTTC
NA	TRBJ1-3	NA	TRBV19	14	CASSAGETGNTIYF	TGTGCCAGTAGTGCGGGGGAAACTGGAAACACCATATATTTT
NA	TRBJ1-1	TRBD1	TRBV5-1	15	CASSLGTGPSTEAFF	TGCGCCAGCAGCTTGGGGACAGGGCCCAGCACTGAAGCTTTCTTT
NA	TRBJ2-3	TRBD2	TRBV7-3	15	CASSSSGESTDTQYF	TGTGCCAGCAGCTCTAGCGGAGAGAGCACAGATACGCAGTATTTT
NA	TRBJ2-1	TRBD2	TRBV10-2	16	CASIPGTSGIYNEQFF	TGCGCCAGCATCCCCGGGACTAGCGGGATATACAATGAGCAGTTCTTC
NA	TRBJ2-1	TRBD2	TRBV15	16	CATSRDRGRGYNEQFF	TGTGCCACCAGCAGAGATCGCGGGAGGGGGTACAATGAGCAGTTCTTC
NA	TRBJ1-1	NA	TRBV27	14	CASSLQPQNTEAFF	TGTGCCAGCAGTCTCCAACCACAGAACACTGAAGCTTTCTTT